Listed below are T cell receptor beta chains from one sample, sequenced in a study of CXCR3-negative and CXCR3-positive naive CD8 T cells. TCRdb reworked the 5' RACE reads into one entry per CDR3 protein, no DNA. The table for this sample gives about 130,000 distinct CDR3 sequences. The specimen sequenced was naive CXCR3- CD8+ T cells from blood. The receptor set was obtained from a human donor in good health. Some clones in this sample may be carry-over from other donors' samples. The CDR3 runs from the conserved cysteine through the conserved F or W.

V	length	J	CDR3
TRBV20-1	14	TRBJ1-1	CSARGPEIGTEAFF
TRBV27	18	TRBJ2-1	CASSLYSGRAPWGNEQFF
TRBV7-9	13	TRBJ2-7	CASSGDSVNEQYF
TRBV4-1	16	TRBJ2-5	CASSQVSGGTQETQYF
TRBV7-2	13	TRBJ2-1	CASSRGLAHEQFF
TRBV7-8	14	TRBJ2-7	CASSLFHGQYEQYF
TRBV28	14	TRBJ1-5	CASRGPRVYQPQHF
TRBV2	12	TRBJ2-7	CASSEGSYEQYF
TRBV12-3/TRBV12-4	16	TRBJ2-2	CASREGLAGAAGELFF
TRBV6-5	15	TRBJ2-7	CASSYSGDTTYEQYF
TRBV11-3	15	TRBJ2-7	CASALVAGGPYEQYF
TRBV4-3	15	TRBJ2-1	CASSQGQDYYNEQFF
TRBV27	16	TRBJ2-4	CASSFGGTSFRNIQYF
TRBV27	16	TRBJ1-4	CASSLLSILTREKLFF
TRBV29-1	14	TRBJ2-7	CSVEDGTENYEQYF
TRBV19	15	TRBJ1-4	CASRDRTGSNGKLFF
TRBV5-1	13	TRBJ2-1	CASSFSGPNEQFF
TRBV6-5	16	TRBJ2-5	CASSYSMLRTGETQYF